Presented here are 18 T cell receptor beta chains from one specimen sequenced in a study of cytomegalovirus exposure and HLA in healthy donors. With 60 Vbeta and 13 Jbeta primers, the PCR was carried out. Only in-frame clones appear in the TCRdb table, and some are missing; sequencing was by immunoSEQ multiplex PCR. Of hundreds of thousands of clones in the sample, roughly 73% were seen once. Specimen: PBMCs. The receptors originated from a boy between 10 and 17 years old in good health and CMV-seronegative.

This clone has just one count. The rearrangement uses TRBV9 and TRBJ2-1, with D unclear. This CDR3 has 12 amino acids. Germline CDR1 is SGDLS and CDR2 is YYNGEE. V lost 0 bases and J 7 bases, leaving 5 bases between the germline ends. The CDR3: CASSVGHNEQFF. CDR3 coding DNA: TGTGCCAGCAGCGTAGGACATAATGAGCAGTTCTTC. The full variable domain, in which reference TRBV9 and TRBJ2-1 provide the parts outside the CDR3, is DSGVTQTPKHLITATGQRVTLRCSPRSGDLSVYWYQQSLDQGLQFLIQYYNGEERAKGNILERFSAQQFPDLHSELNLSSLELGDSALYFCASSVGHNEQFFGPGTRLTVL.

The chain carries TRBV5-6 and TRBJ2-5; D ambiguous. V gave up 0 bases and J gave up 5 bases, with 5 bases separating them. Germline CDR1 is SGHDT and CDR2 is YYEEEE. The CDR3 is 12 amino acids. For the CDR3, the DNA is TGTGCCAGCAGCTTGGCCCTGGAGACCCAGTACTTC. The encoded protein is CASSLALETQYF.

This clone showed up just once. The CDR3 protein is CASSTGTGNQPQHF. Written as DNA, the CDR3 is TGTGCCAGCAGCACCGGGACAGGGAATCAGCCCCAGCATTTT. V is TRBV25-1 and J is TRBJ1-5; 9 positions match TRBD1. This CDR3 is built from 14 residues. Trimming took 6 bases from V and 4 from J; bases not matched to a gene: 4. CDR1 and CDR2 from the germline V gene are MGHDK and SYGVNS.

The gene calls are TRBV27 and TRBJ2-7, with D possibly being TRBD1 (6 bases). Germline V CDR1 and CDR2: MNHEY, SMNVEV (reference sequence). The CDR3 is made up of 13 amino acids. The ends were cut back, 4 bases at V and 12 bases at J, with 19 bases in the middle. CDR3 nucleotide sequence: TGTGCCAGCAGTTCCTCGGGCCGACAGGAACCGTACTTC. It encodes CASSSSGRQEPYF.

Concerning this clone: One junction end disagrees with the germline gene, perhaps due to a read error. The V gene is TRBV7-9, the J gene TRBJ2-5; the D gene is possibly TRBD2 (6 bases). The CDR3 contains 15 residues. The germline V gene has CDR1 SEHNR and CDR2 FQNEAQ (reference sequence). The CDR3 here is CSSSPRGGRGETQYF. DNA of the CDR3: TGTTCCAGCAGCCCACGTGGAGGGAGAGGGGAGACCCAGTACTTC.

The count of this clone is one. The chain combines TRBV5-1 with TRBJ2-7; 11 nucleotides line up with TRBD2. V shed 4 bases, J shed 3 bases, and the junction held 12 bases outside the gene matches. The V gene's germline CDR1 is SGHRS and CDR2 YFSETQ. This CDR3 has 17 amino acids. The DNA of the CDR3 is TGCGCCAGCAGCGGAGGCTTACTAGCGGGAGTTCTCTACGAGCAGTACTTC. It encodes CASSGGLLAGVLYEQYF.

The chain uses TRBV5-6 and TRBJ1-2; D gene unclear. V was shortened by 1 base and J by 8 bases, with 12 bases between the two germline ends. Germline V gene data show CDR1 as SGHDT and CDR2 as YYEEEE. The CDR3 totals 13 residues. Here the CDR3 reads CASSLWASWGYTF. The CDR3 region has the DNA TGTGCCAGCAGCTTGTGGGCAAGTTGGGGCTACACCTTC.

This clone showed up just a few times. The junction departs from the called germline gene at one end, perhaps through a read error. This specimen includes other DNA sequences encoding the same CDR3. This chain uses TRBV9 with TRBJ1-2; 9 positions match TRBD1. The CDR3 length is 16 residues. Germline V gives CDR1 SGDLS, CDR2 YYNGEE. CDR3: CASSVEAGTGFSGYTF. The CDR3 DNA is TGCGCCAGCAGCGTAGAAGCCGGGACAGGGTTTTCTGGCTACACCTTC.

The V gene is TRBV5-1, the J gene TRBJ1-2, with D maybe TRBD1 (5 bases). Trimming took off 0 bases at V and 4 bases at J, with 13 bases between the two ends. The CDR3 sequence is 15 residues long. In germline, CDR1 is SGHRS, CDR2 YFSETQ. The CDR3 loop is CASSLVGGTGYGYTF. Here the CDR3 DNA reads TGCGCCAGCAGCTTGGTCGGGGGAACGGGCTATGGCTACACCTTC. Full variable domain (remainder filled in from reference TRBV5-1 and TRBJ1-2): KAGVTQTPRYLIKTRGQQVTLSCSPISGHRSVSWYQQTPGQGLQFLFEYFSETQRNKGNFPGRFSGRQFSNSRSEMNVSTLELGDSALYLCASSLVGGTGYGYTFGSGTRLTVV.

This rearrangement joins TRBV30 to TRBJ2-5, with 7 bases lining up with TRBD2. Per the germline V gene, CDR1 is GTSNPN and CDR2 is SVGIG (reference sequence). CDR3 length: 16 amino acids. J was trimmed by 5 bases and V by 0 bases; bases with no gene match: 12. The CDR3 reads CAWSVGTPRAGETQYF. In DNA form, the CDR3 reads TGTGCCTGGAGTGTGGGGACGCCTAGAGCGGGGGAGACCCAGTACTTC. Supplemented by reference TRBV30 and TRBJ2-5, the full variable domain reads SQTIHQWPATLVQPVGSPLSLECTVEGTSNPNLYWYRQAAGRGLQLLFYSVGIGQISSEVPQNLSASRPQDRQFILSSKKLLLSDSGFYLCAWSVGTPRAGETQYFGPGTRLLVL.

This clone has more than one count but fewer than ten. The CDR3 protein is CARKRPGSGELFF. The CDR3 nucleotides are TGCGCCAGAAAACGCCCGGGGTCCGGGGAGCTGTTTTTT. The rearrangement links TRBV10-2 to TRBJ2-2; the D gene is possibly TRBD2 (5 bases). Germline lookup yields CDR1 WSHSY and CDR2 SAAADI. V was pared by 9 bases and J by 6 bases, with 14 bases between. CDR3 length: 13 amino acids.

The genes are TRBV9 and TRBJ2-5, with D perhaps matching TRBD2 (6 bases). V was cut by 4 bases and J by 5 bases, with 12 bases left in between. This CDR3 is 13 amino acids long. Germline V gene sequence: CDR1 SGDLS, CDR2 YYNGEE. CDR3 coding DNA: TGTGCCAGCAGCCGACAAGGGAGGGAGACCCAGTACTTC. It codes for CASSRQGRETQYF.

This clone showed up just once. The chain recombines TRBV10-3 with TRBJ1-1; D might be TRBD1 (6 bases). The CDR3 is 13 amino acids. Germline V gene sequence: CDR1 ENHRY, CDR2 SYGVKD. V lost 8 bases and J 1 base, leaving 11 bases between the germline ends. The CDR3: CAIRLQGNTEAFF. CDR3 DNA sequence: TGTGCCATCCGATTACAGGGGAACACTGAAGCTTTCTTT.

The genes are TRBV30 and TRBJ1-1; D is unclear. V was cut by 3 bases and J by 3 bases, with 11 bases left in between. Germline-derived CDR1 and CDR2 are GTSNPN and SVGIG (reference sequence). This CDR3 contains 13 residues. In DNA, the CDR3 is TGTGCCTGGAGGCCAGACACCTACACTGAAGCTTTCTTT. It encodes CAWRPDTYTEAFF.

The CDR3 protein is CASSYDRDGEQYF. In DNA form, the CDR3 reads TGTGCCAGCAGTTACGACAGGGACGGCGAGCAGTACTTC. The rearrangement uses TRBV6-5 and TRBJ2-7; 7 bases are a match to TRBD1. Germline V gene lookup returns CDR1 MNHEY and CDR2 SVGAGI. CDR3 length equals 13 residues. V dropped 2 bases and J dropped 6; count of bases not matched to a gene: 4.

The rearrangement uses TRBV11-3 and TRBJ1-1, with TRBD1 matching over 7 bases. J lost 1 base, V lost 5 bases, and 7 bases had no gene match. Germline V CDR1 and CDR2: SGHNT, YENEEA. CDR3 length: 15 amino acids. The CDR3 spells CASSRRGPRNTEAFF. CDR3 bases: TGTGCCAGCAGCCGTAGGGGGCCAAGGAACACTGAAGCTTTCTTT.

The rearrangement uses TRBV27 and TRBJ2-3, with D perhaps matching TRBD2 (7 bases). This CDR3 spans 17 amino acids. In germline, CDR1 is MNHEY, CDR2 SMNVEV (reference sequence). Deletions cut 7 bases from V and 0 bases from J, with 20 bases between. CDR3 sequence (DNA): TGTGCCAGCAAGGGAGGGGGTAGCTTGCTTAGCACAGATACGCAGTATTTT. Residues: CASKGGGSLLSTDTQYF.

The rearrangement uses TRBV11-3 and TRBJ2-3; TRBD2 aligns across 8 bases. Germline V gene lookup returns CDR1 SGHNT and CDR2 YENEEA. CDR3 size: 15 residues. Trimming cost V 6 bases and J 2 bases; bases outside gene matches: 7. This CDR3 reads CASRMAGGPTDTQYF. The CDR3 DNA follows: TGTGCCAGCAGAATGGCGGGGGGCCCCACAGATACGCAGTATTTT.